The 15 T cell receptor beta chains below all came from one sample that was sequenced in a study of low-dose radiotherapy and immunotherapy resistance in tumors. First-strand cDNA used TRAV- and TRBV-specific primers, covering alpha and beta chains. The PCR that amplified TCRs ran for about 18 cycles, relying on a constant-region primer and a V-primer adapter. MiXCR, run by TCRdb on the reads, gives a single entry per CDR3 protein. The table lists approximately 90,000 distinct CDR3 sequences, around 17% of them singletons, with less than 3.5% in the top ten. The sample's time point: before trial treatment. The sample here was PBMCs, taken before treatment. These TCRs come from a male donor with prostate cancer.

This clonotype was detected ten times or more. The J gene is TRBJ2-2, the V gene TRBV18; 8 bases are shared with TRBD1. The V gene end was trimmed by 6 bases and the J gene end by 1 base; junction bases not matched to a gene: 4. This CDR3 contains 15 residues. Germline loops: CDR1 KGHSH, CDR2 LQKENI. The CDR3 spells CASSTDRVNTGELFF. CDR3 DNA sequence: TGTGCCAGCTCTACGGACAGGGTGAACACCGGGGAGCTGTTTTTT.

This clonotype showed up many times. This chain connects TRBV19 to TRBJ2-3, with 7 bases identical to TRBD1. Trimming cost V 9 bases and J 5 bases; bases outside gene matches: 8. Per the germline V gene, CDR1 is LNHDA and CDR2 is SQIVND (reference sequence). This CDR3 has 13 residues. The CDR3 DNA sequence: TGTGCCAGCTCCACAGGGGAAGGAGATACGCAGTATTTT. Translating gives CASSTGEGDTQYF.

This clonotype was observed many times. V usage is TRBV20-1 and J usage is TRBJ1-1; no clear D. This CDR3 region has 15 residues. Deletions cut 0 bases from V and 1 base from J, with 12 bases between. The germline V gene encodes CDR1 DFQATT and CDR2 SNEGSKA (reference sequence). The CDR3 DNA reads as TGCAGTGCTAGAGATCGGAGACACCCGAACACTGAAGCTTTCTTT. Protein sequence: CSARDRRHPNTEAFF.

This clonotype was detected ten times or more. The chain carries TRBV3-1 and TRBJ2-1, with D perhaps TRBD1 or TRBD2 (6 bases each). There are 16 residues in the CDR3. With 7 bases removed from V and 0 bases from J, the gap between germline ends came to 16 bases. The germline V gene encodes CDR1 LGHDT and CDR2 YNNKEL (reference sequence). The CDR3 here is CASTAGGGPSYNEQFF. The CDR3 nucleotides are TGTGCCAGCACCGCAGGAGGGGGTCCCTCCTACAATGAGCAGTTCTTC.

This clonotype was picked up many times. The chain joins TRBV29-1 to TRBJ1-4; D perhaps matches TRBD1 (5 bases). Germline assignment: CDR1 SQVTM and CDR2 ANQGSEA. This CDR3 is built from 14 residues. The germline V and J ends were trimmed by 3 bases and 4 bases, with 12 bases remaining between them. CDR3 in DNA: TGCAGCGTTGAGTTGGGACTGGGTAATGAAAAACTGTTTTTT. Encoded protein: CSVELGLGNEKLFF.

As to this clonotype: This likely came from a read error, as a far larger clone is one base away. The CDR3 spells CASSERDRGAYEQFF. CDR3 sequence (DNA): TGTGCCAGCAGTGAACGGGACAGGGGGGCGTACGAGCAGTTCTTC. The rearrangement joins TRBV6-2 or TRBV6-3 to TRBJ2-1; 11 bases fit TRBD1. Germline V gives CDR1 MNHEY, CDR2 SVGEGT. The CDR3 spans 15 residues. After removal of 5 bases from V and 10 bases from J, the junction contained 10 bases not matched to a gene.

This clonotype was counted many times. The V gene is TRBV5-1, the J gene TRBJ1-5; tentatively, D is TRBD1 (5 bases). Germline loops: CDR1 SGHRS, CDR2 YFSETQ. The CDR3 consists of 15 residues. V was trimmed by 0 bases and J by 3 bases, leaving 10 bases between them. The CDR3, as DNA: TGCGCCAGCAGCTTGGTCGGGGACTCCAATCAGCCCCAGCATTTT. Translation gives CASSLVGDSNQPQHF.

This clonotype was found many times. This chain uses TRBV4-1 with TRBJ1-1, with D unresolved. This CDR3 has 15 amino acids. Germline values: CDR1 MGHRA, CDR2 YSYEKL. V gave up 0 bases and J gave up 2 bases, with 10 bases separating them. CDR3 residues: CASSQDEGPNTEAFF. CDR3 nucleotide sequence: TGCGCCAGCAGCCAAGATGAGGGCCCCAACACTGAAGCTTTCTTT.

There are many counts of this clonotype. This chain links TRBV7-2 with TRBJ2-1; 8 bases are a match to TRBD1. V was pared by 1 base and J by 4 bases, with 3 bases of the junction left unmatched. The CDR3 spans 15 residues. Germline loops: CDR1 SGHTA, CDR2 FQGNSA. This chain's CDR3 is CASSLDRGAYNEQFF. Here the CDR3 DNA reads TGTGCCAGCAGCTTAGACAGGGGGGCTTACAATGAGCAGTTCTTC.

This clonotype was observed at least ten times. The gene calls are TRBV2 and TRBJ2-2; 9 bases align to TRBD1. Germline V CDR1 and CDR2: SNHLY, FYNNEI. V shed 5 bases and J 5 bases; nucleotides not matched to a gene: 6. The CDR3 is 15 amino acids. CDR3 bases: TGTGCCAGCAGTTATACCGGGACAGGGACCGGGGAGCTGTTTTTT. Protein product: CASSYTGTGTGELFF.

This clonotype showed up just once. The chain is built from TRBV9 and TRBJ2-3; 7 bases map to TRBD1. Germline V gene lookup returns CDR1 SGDLS and CDR2 YYNGEE. The CDR3 length is 16 residues. With 2 bases clipped from V and 2 bases from J, the junction kept 8 bases outside the gene matches. CDR3 nucleotides: TGTGCCAGCAGCGTCGGGACAGACTTTAACACAGATACGCAGTATTTT. Protein sequence: CASSVGTDFNTDTQYF.

In this sample, this clonotype turned up many times. The chain recombines TRBV20-1 with TRBJ2-7, with 8 bases fitting TRBD2. Trimming cost V 3 bases and J 3 bases; bases outside gene matches: 7. Germline CDR1 is DFQATT and CDR2 is SNEGSKA (reference sequence). The CDR3 runs to 14 residues. The chain's CDR3 is CSASGSGENYEQYF. CDR3 nucleotide sequence: TGCAGTGCTAGTGGTAGCGGGGAGAACTACGAGCAGTACTTC.

This clonotype was observed many times. The genes are TRBV5-5 and TRBJ2-5, with D uncertain. V was pared by 4 bases and J by 3 bases, with 10 bases between. CDR1 and CDR2 from the germline V gene are SGHKS and YYEKEE (reference sequence). The CDR3 has 13 residues. In DNA, the CDR3 is TGTGCCAGCAGCCCTACAACTGAAGAGACCCAGTACTTC. Its protein is CASSPTTEETQYF.

This clonotype was recorded at least ten times. The chain joins TRBV19 to TRBJ2-5, with TRBD1 matching 8 bases. Trimming cost V 3 bases and J 2 bases; bases outside gene matches: 2. The V gene's germline CDR1 is LNHDA and CDR2 SQIVND (reference sequence). The CDR3 contains 14 residues. In DNA form, the CDR3 reads TGTGCCAGTAGTATCGGGACAGGACAAGAGACCCAGTACTTC. Translation gives CASSIGTGQETQYF.

This clonotype occurred many times. This sequence joins TRBV27 and TRBJ2-7, with D perhaps matching TRBD1 or TRBD2 (5 bases each). There are 14 residues in the CDR3. The V end was cut by 4 bases, the J end by 1 base, with 11 bases between. Germline CDR1 is MNHEY and CDR2 is SMNVEV (reference sequence). CDR3 region: CASSWGWGSYEQYF. CDR3 DNA sequence: TGTGCCAGCAGTTGGGGGTGGGGGTCCTACGAGCAGTACTTC.